What follows describes a single TCR beta chain. This clone was detected only once. What antigen it recognizes has not been identified. Within one base of it there is no much larger clone, and no base qualities were kept. TCRbeta CDR3 regions were amplified from genomic DNA by means of the immunoSEQ Assay, a bias-controlled multiplex PCR. The authors processed their data as follows. The number of nucleated cells in each sample was estimated by amplification of reference gene primers within the assay. To quantify the absolute abundance of each unique TCRbeta CDR3 rearrangement, sequence reads were collapsed and filtered. Productive Simpson clonality was computed per sample as the square root of Simpson's diversity index over productive rearrangements. TCRdb stores this immuneACCESS table with in-frame sequences only. Part of the clones is absent; in the studies checked, under half of the shortfall reflects unresolved V genes, and no reason is known for the rest. V, J and clone size derive from that table, while D and trimming were established from the DNA sequence. The sample table lists 68,000 or so clones, about 86% of them with a count of one. The ten largest clones capture over 4% of the sample.

The CDR3 spans 14 residues, from the cysteine through the phenylalanine. Solely the CDR3 DNA is kept, with 42 bases framed from the first base. CDR1 is given as GTSNPN and CDR2 as SVGIG, both from the germline V gene (reference sequence). This sample is drawn from a study of blood T cell repertoires in COVID-19 (dated by TCRdb to 2020 to 2021). In the study overall: Samples from collaborators originated in the United States, Italy and Spain and spanned both the acute and convalescent phases of COVID-19. Sample metadata almost always included a de-identified subject ID, COVID-19 status, age in years and sex. The dataset comprised deeply sampled blood TCRbeta repertoires from subjects exposed to, actively infected with, or recovered from COVID-19. Samples came from the ongoing ImmuneRACE study (first 160 participants) plus 1,254 subjects from 6 global collaborators. Where HLA class I and class II types were available, the types were taken from metadata supplied by the sample provider, not from assay-based typing. The material from the prospective study consisted of cDNA or gDNA derived from T cells, B-cell-depleted T cells, or PBMCs. The repertoires were released in a freely available public database intended as a resource for research on the immune response to SARS-CoV-2. Paper-wide results and their limitations: Clinical and demographic metadata were provided uncurated, with the amount varying by source and participant.

Each collaborating institution followed its own protocols to collect whole blood in K2EDTA tubes. Collaborator samples were shipped for TCRbeta analysis as frozen whole blood, isolated PBMCs, or DNA extracted from either sample type. The V and J genes are TRBV30 and TRBJ1-3; the D gene is possibly TRBD1, with 5 bases matching. The clonotype comes from a man in his fifties or sixties with acute or convalescent COVID-19. The sequenced sample was peripheral blood. Here the CDR3 is given as CVAETPGGSNTIYF. The bases read TGTGTCGCGGAGACCCCTGGGGGGAGCAACACCATATATTTT.